Below are 30 T cell receptor beta chains sequenced from a single sample in a study of blood T cell repertoires in COVID-19. Assay used: immunoSEQ multiplex PCR; TCRdb lists only in-frame clones, some missing. Of about 93,000 clones detected, roughly 80% appear once; the ten largest clones hold about 15%. Sequenced input: peripheral blood. The receptors were gathered from a human donor in a cohort sampled during active COVID-19.

The chain couples TRBV5-1 to TRBJ2-4; the D gene is possibly TRBD2 (6 bases). The germline CDR1 and CDR2 sequences are SGHRS and YFSETQ. This CDR3 spans 16 amino acids. The V and J ends lost 0 bases and 0 bases respectively, with 10 bases between them. CDR3 sequence: CASSLGGTVAKNIQYF. In DNA, the CDR3 is TGCGCCAGCAGCTTGGGGGGGACTGTAGCCAAAAACATTCAGTACTTC.

The gene calls are TRBV3-1 (or the pseudogene TRBV3-2) and TRBJ2-7, with 15 bases matching TRBD2. With V trimmed by 4 bases and J by 6 bases, 10 bases remained unmatched. The CDR3 has 17 amino acids. Germline CDR1 is LGHDT and CDR2 is YNNKEL (reference sequence). CDR3 sequence (DNA): TGTGCCAGCAGCCCCGCTTGGACTAGCGGGAGGGCCACCGAGCAGTACTTC. Its translation: CASSPAWTSGRATEQYF.

The chain has TRBV18 and TRBJ2-3; TRBD2 is a possible D gene (6 bases). Trimming removed 6 bases from V and 1 base from J, with 17 bases in between. The CDR3 sequence is 16 residues long. CDR1 is KGHSH and CDR2 is LQKENI in the germline V gene. The CDR3 is CASSAVLTGGTDTQYF. CDR3 nucleotides: TGTGCCAGCTCCGCCGTCCTCACGGGGGGCACAGATACGCAGTATTTT.

The V and J genes are TRBV14 and TRBJ2-3; the match to TRBD2 covers 10 bases. Germline-derived CDR1 and CDR2 are SGHDN and FVKESK. There are 16 residues in the CDR3. With V trimmed by 3 bases and J by 8 bases, 11 bases remained unmatched. CDR3 amino acids: CASSHTGTSAFATQYF. The CDR3 nucleotides are TGTGCCAGCAGCCATACCGGGACTAGCGCGTTTGCTACGCAGTATTTT. Complete variable domain (other parts from reference TRBV14 and TRBJ2-3): EAGVTQFPSHSVIEKGQTVTLRCDPISGHDNLYWYRRVMGKEIKFLLHFVKESKQDESGMPNNRFLAERTGGTYSTLKVQPAELEDSGVYFCASSHTGTSAFATQYFGPGTRLTVL.

The rearrangement uses TRBV6-6 and TRBJ2-7, with D possibly matching TRBD1 (6 bases). Per the germline V gene, CDR1 is MNHNY and CDR2 is SVGAGI (reference sequence). This CDR3 is built from 14 residues. Trimming cost V 5 bases and J 0 bases, with 11 bases left between them. CDR3 protein: CASSRTANSYEQYF. The CDR3 DNA reads as TGTGCCAGCAGTAGGACAGCGAACTCCTACGAGCAGTACTTC.

The chain is built from TRBV11-2 and TRBJ2-1; 13 nucleotides align to TRBD2. CDR1 is SGHAT, CDR2 FQNNGV, per germline. CDR3 length: 17 amino acids. The ends lost 5 bases at V and 5 bases at J; junction bases unmatched: 9. The CDR3 DNA reads TGTGCCAGCAGCCGGGGACTAGCGGGGAGTCCTAACAATGAGCAGTTCTTC. This encodes CASSRGLAGSPNNEQFF.

In DNA form, the CDR3 reads TGTGCCAGCCGCACCGGGACAGCCTATGGCTACACCTTC. Translated: CASRTGTAYGYTF. V is TRBV28 and J is TRBJ1-2; TRBD1 aligns across 7 bases. The J segment lost 4 bases and the V segment lost 8 bases, leaving 7 bases of the junction unmatched. Germline V gene sequence: CDR1 MDHEN, CDR2 SYDVKM. This CDR3 contains 13 residues.

The chain is built from TRBV6-5 and TRBJ1-5; possibly TRBD1 for D (6 bases). V was shortened by 5 bases and J by 7 bases, with 18 bases between the two germline ends. Germline V lookup: CDR1 MNHEY, CDR2 SVGAGI. CDR3 length: 15 amino acids. The CDR3 protein is CASSQSGERVQPQHF. Written as DNA, the CDR3 is TGTGCCAGCAGTCAGTCAGGGGAACGGGTCCAGCCCCAGCATTTT.

The chain has TRBV30 and TRBJ1-6, with 8 nucleotides matching TRBD1. The germline gives CDR1 GTSNPN, CDR2 SVGIG (reference sequence). The CDR3 totals 16 residues. The junction had 8 bases not matched to a gene; V was cut back by 6 bases and J by 1 base. In DNA, the CDR3 is TGTGCCTGCACAGGACAGGGAGGGTCCTATAATTCACCCCTCCACTTT. As protein: CACTGQGGSYNSPLHF.

The chain links TRBV28 to TRBJ1-2; tentatively, D is TRBD1 (5 bases). Trimming took off 8 bases at V and 4 bases at J, with 17 bases between the two ends. The CDR3 totals 14 residues. Germline V CDR1 and CDR2: MDHEN, SYDVKM. The CDR3 here is CASQGGTPPYGYTF. The CDR3 region has the DNA TGTGCCAGCCAGGGAGGGACCCCCCCCTATGGCTACACCTTC.

The rearrangement uses TRBV5-8 and TRBJ1-1, with a possible D match to TRBD1 (5 bases). V dropped 5 bases and J dropped 7 bases, with 18 bases sitting between them. Per germline, CDR1 SGHTS and CDR2 YDEGEE. The CDR3 runs to 14 residues. CDR3 loop: CASRGTGLTFEAFF. The CDR3, as DNA: TGTGCCAGCAGGGGGACTGGCCTTACATTTGAAGCTTTCTTT.

This clone has only a few counts. The chain recombines TRBV7-9 with TRBJ1-6; 7 nucleotides agree with TRBD1. This CDR3 region has 15 residues. Looked up from germline, CDR1 is SEHNR and CDR2 is FQNEAQ (reference sequence). Trimming took 6 bases from V and 7 from J; bases not matched to a gene: 9. The DNA for the CDR3 is TGTGCCAGCAGTTACAGGGGAGGAAAGAATTCACCCCTCCACTTT. This translates into CASSYRGGKNSPLHF.

The chain uses TRBV10-1 and TRBJ2-3; TRBD2 matches 12 bases. This CDR3 is built from 14 residues. The junction had 3 bases not matched to a gene; V was cut back by 10 bases and J by 1 base. In germline, CDR1 is WNHNN, CDR2 SYGVQD (reference sequence). CDR3 sequence reads: CATSSGGGTDTQYF. CDR3 DNA sequence: TGCGCCACATCTAGCGGGGGGGGCACAGATACGCAGTATTTT.

This clone occurred once. The chain recombines TRBV11-2 with TRBJ2-7; possibly TRBD1 for D (5 bases). Trimming cost V 4 bases and J 7 bases, with 20 bases left between them. The CDR3 sequence is 15 residues long. The germline V gene has CDR1 SGHAT and CDR2 FQNNGV. The CDR3 DNA follows: TGTGCCAGCAGCTCCCCGGGTCAGGGTCTGTGGGAGCAGTACTTC. Amino acids: CASSSPGQGLWEQYF.

This clone is termed medium-sized. The genes are TRBV5-5 and TRBJ1-6, with D tentatively TRBD1 (5 bases). The V end was cut by 3 bases, the J end by 13 bases, with 11 bases between. Germline loops: CDR1 SGHKS, CDR2 YYEKEE (reference sequence). The CDR3 covers 12 residues. The CDR3 region is CASSSGHGPLHF. CDR3 DNA sequence: TGTGCCAGCAGCTCCGGACATGGTCCCCTCCACTTT.

This clone was counted a few times. This rearrangement joins TRBV11-3 to TRBJ2-1; no firm D call. Germline V gene data show CDR1 as SGHNT and CDR2 as YENEEA. Trimming removed 2 bases at V and 1 base at J, with 9 bases between. The CDR3 totals 15 residues. CDR3 region: CASSLNSVSYNEQFF. Here the CDR3 DNA reads TGTGCCAGCAGCTTAAATTCCGTGTCCTACAATGAGCAGTTCTTC.

This clone occurred a few times. The genes are TRBV11-3 and TRBJ2-2, with 7 bases identical to TRBD2. CDR1 SGHNT and CDR2 YENEEA come from the germline V gene. V was clipped by 5 bases and J by 4 bases; unmatched bases: 10. This CDR3 has 16 residues. The CDR3 nucleotides read TGTGCCAGCAGCACCCTAACGGGAGGCCGCACCGGGGAGCTGTTTTTT. Translated, it gives CASSTLTGGRTGELFF.

The chain couples TRBV3-1 (or the pseudogene TRBV3-2) to TRBJ2-2; D perhaps matches TRBD2 (6 bases). V lost 1 base and J 1 base, leaving 13 bases between the germline ends. Germline CDR1 is LGHDT and CDR2 is YNNKEL (reference sequence). The CDR3 is made up of 17 amino acids. CDR3 bases: TGTGCCAGCAGCCAAGCCGGGCTAGCGAGGAACACCGGGGAGCTGTTTTTT. Translating gives CASSQAGLARNTGELFF.

The chain is built from TRBV29-1 and TRBJ1-1, with 9 bases that match TRBD1. CDR1 and CDR2 from the germline V gene are SQVTM and ANQGSEA. The CDR3 has 15 residues. V was clipped by 6 bases and J by 1 base; unmatched bases: 9. The CDR3: CSVSDRGGKNTEAFF. The CDR3 nucleotides are TGCAGCGTCTCGGACAGGGGAGGGAAGAACACTGAAGCTTTCTTT.

The chain uses TRBV20-1 and TRBJ1-1; perhaps TRBD1 as D (6 bases). Germline V gene lookup returns CDR1 DFQATT and CDR2 SNEGSKA (reference sequence). This CDR3 contains 11 residues. The DNA for the CDR3 is TGCGGGGGCACAGAGAACACTGAAGCTTTCTTT. Protein: CGGTENTEAFF.

The V and J genes are TRBV11-2 and TRBJ2-1; TRBD2 agrees at 7 bases. Germline CDR1 is SGHAT and CDR2 is FQNNGV. The ends lost 4 bases at V and 4 bases at J; junction bases unmatched: 13. CDR3 size: 17 residues. The CDR3 DNA reads as TGTGCCAGCAGCTACCTCGGGAGGCGGGAGCGATACAATGAGCAGTTCTTC. Amino acids: CASSYLGRRERYNEQFF.

The rearrangement uses TRBV18 and TRBJ2-7; 9 bases agree with TRBD1. This CDR3 is built from 15 residues. The germline V gene encodes CDR1 KGHSH and CDR2 LQKENI. The junction had 7 bases not matched to a gene; V was cut back by 4 bases and J by 3 bases. The CDR3 DNA reads as TGTGCCAGCTCACTAACCGGGACAGGGATCTACGAGCAGTACTTC. Translated, it gives CASSLTGTGIYEQYF.

The V and J genes are TRBV10-3 and TRBJ2-1, with TRBD2 matching over 8 bases. CDR3 length equals 15 residues. V shed 5 bases and J 4 bases; nucleotides not matched to a gene: 7. Germline V gene sequence: CDR1 ENHRY, CDR2 SYGVKD. For the CDR3, the DNA is TGTGCCATCAGTCCGGGAGGGCAACTTTACAATGAGCAGTTCTTC. Protein sequence: CAISPGGQLYNEQFF.

The gene calls are TRBV27 and TRBJ1-1, with D perhaps TRBD1 (6 bases). The CDR3 sequence is 13 residues long. V was pared by 5 bases and J by 4 bases, with 11 bases between. Germline assignment: CDR1 MNHEY and CDR2 SMNVEV (reference sequence). The CDR3 sequence is CASSRQVSTEAFF. DNA of the CDR3: TGTGCCAGCAGTAGACAGGTGTCCACTGAAGCTTTCTTT.

This clone has just a few counts. The J gene is TRBJ2-7, the V gene TRBV7-6; 10 nucleotides align to TRBD1. After removal of 4 bases from V and 4 bases from J, the junction contained 7 bases not matched to a gene. Germline lookup yields CDR1 SGHVS and CDR2 FNYEAQ. The CDR3 covers 15 residues. The CDR3 bases are TGTGCCAGCAGCTCTTCGACAGGGGGCTATTACGAGCAGTACTTC. The encoded protein is CASSSSTGGYYEQYF.

The CDR3: CASSLVGDREKLFF. The CDR3 DNA follows: TGTGCCAGCAGCTTGGTCGGGGACAGAGAAAAACTGTTTTTT. The V call is TRBV5-8, the J call TRBJ1-4, with TRBD1 matching 7 bases. The CDR3 extends over 14 amino acids. J gave up 8 bases and V 0 bases, and 4 bases lay outside the gene matches. Germline V CDR1 and CDR2: SGHTS, YDEGEE.

This chain joins TRBV4-1 and TRBJ2-3, with D possibly being TRBD2 (5 bases). Trimming took off 4 bases at V and 6 bases at J, with 17 bases between the two ends. CDR1 is MGHRA and CDR2 is YSYEKL in the germline V gene. The CDR3 has 15 amino acids. The CDR3 loop is CASSRQLAPTDTQYF. The CDR3 bases are TGCGCCAGCAGCCGCCAGCTAGCCCCCACGGATACGCAGTATTTT.

The chain combines TRBV18 with TRBJ1-3, with TRBD1 matching 8 bases. The CDR3 contains 14 residues. V lost 6 bases to trimming and J lost 4 bases; unmatched junction nucleotides: 5. Per germline, CDR1 KGHSH and CDR2 LQKENI. CDR3 bases: TGTGCCAGCTCCCAGACAGGGGACGGAAACACCATATATTTT. Translated, it gives CASSQTGDGNTIYF.

This chain connects TRBV28 to TRBJ2-7; 9 bases align to TRBD1. The junction had 11 bases not matched to a gene; V was cut back by 5 bases and J by 0 bases. There are 17 residues in the CDR3. CDR1 is MDHEN and CDR2 is SYDVKM in the germline V gene. The DNA of the CDR3 is TGTGCCAGCAGTCCGTCCCCCGGGACAGGGAGCTCCTACGAGCAGTACTTC. Protein sequence: CASSPSPGTGSSYEQYF. The variable domain in full, with the rest retrieved from reference TRBV28 and TRBJ2-7, is DVKVTQSSRYLVKRTGEKVFLECVQDMDHENMFWYRQDPGLGLRLIYFSYDVKMKEKGDIPEGYSVSREKKERFSLILESASTNQTSMYLCASSPSPGTGSSYEQYFGPGTRLTVT.

V is TRBV15 and J is TRBJ2-5; D may be TRBD1 (6 bases). Trimming cost V 0 bases and J 0 bases, with 23 bases left between them. From germline, CDR1 is LNHNV and CDR2 YYDKDF (reference sequence). The CDR3 runs 20 residues. CDR3 loop: CATSRDLSVGQFLHQETQYF. The CDR3 region has the DNA TGTGCCACCAGCAGAGATTTATCAGTAGGACAGTTCCTACACCAAGAGACCCAGTACTTC.